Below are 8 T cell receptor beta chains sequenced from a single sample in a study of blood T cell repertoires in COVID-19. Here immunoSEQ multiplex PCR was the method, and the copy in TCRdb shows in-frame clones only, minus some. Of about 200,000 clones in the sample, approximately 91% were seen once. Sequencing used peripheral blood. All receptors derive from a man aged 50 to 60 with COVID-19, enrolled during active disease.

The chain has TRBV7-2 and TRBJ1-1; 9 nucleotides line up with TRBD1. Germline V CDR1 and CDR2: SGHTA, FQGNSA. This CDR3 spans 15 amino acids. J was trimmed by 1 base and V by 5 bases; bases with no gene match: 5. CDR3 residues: CASSPQGAGNTEAFF. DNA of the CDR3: TGTGCCAGCAGCCCACAGGGGGCGGGGAACACTGAAGCTTTCTTT.

The CDR3 DNA sequence: TGCAGCGTTCCATTGGGACTAGTAGGCAGTGAGCAGTTCTTC. This translates into CSVPLGLVGSEQFF. This rearrangement joins TRBV29-1 to TRBJ2-1, with 8 nucleotides matching TRBD2. V shed 5 bases and J 9 bases; nucleotides not matched to a gene: 12. From germline, CDR1 is SQVTM and CDR2 ANQGSEA. The length of the CDR3 is 14 residues.

DNA of the CDR3: TGTGCCAGCTCCCGGACGGGACTCTCCTACGAGCAGTACTTC. Residues: CASSRTGLSYEQYF. The chain recombines TRBV18 with TRBJ2-7; D might be TRBD2 (6 bases). CDR3 size: 14 residues. Germline values: CDR1 KGHSH, CDR2 LQKENI. Trimming removed 6 bases from V and 0 bases from J, with 12 bases in between. The variable domain in full, with the rest retrieved from reference TRBV18 and TRBJ2-7, is NAGVMQNPRHLVRRRGQEARLRCSPMKGHSHVYWYRQLPEEGLKFMVYLQKENIIDESGMPKERFSAEFPKEGPSILRIQQVVRGDSAAYFCASSRTGLSYEQYFGPGTRLTVT.

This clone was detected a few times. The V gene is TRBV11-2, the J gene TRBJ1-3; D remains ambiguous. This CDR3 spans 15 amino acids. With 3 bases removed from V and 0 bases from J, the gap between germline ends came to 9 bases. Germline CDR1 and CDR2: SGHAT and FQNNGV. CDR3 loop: CASSFWSLSGNTIYF. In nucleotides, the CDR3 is TGTGCCAGCAGCTTTTGGAGCCTCTCTGGAAACACCATATATTTT.

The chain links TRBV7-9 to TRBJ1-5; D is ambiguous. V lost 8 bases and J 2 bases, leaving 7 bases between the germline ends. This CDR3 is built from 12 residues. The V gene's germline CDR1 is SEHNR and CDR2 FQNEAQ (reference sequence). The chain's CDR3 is CASGAGNQPQHF. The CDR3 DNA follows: TGTGCCAGCGGAGCTGGCAATCAGCCCCAGCATTTT.

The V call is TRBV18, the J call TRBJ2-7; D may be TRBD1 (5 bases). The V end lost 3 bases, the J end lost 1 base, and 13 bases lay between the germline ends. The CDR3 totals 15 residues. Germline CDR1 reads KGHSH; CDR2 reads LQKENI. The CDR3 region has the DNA TGTGCCAGCTCACCTGCAGGGCCGCCGTCCTACGAGCAGTACTTC. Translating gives CASSPAGPPSYEQYF.

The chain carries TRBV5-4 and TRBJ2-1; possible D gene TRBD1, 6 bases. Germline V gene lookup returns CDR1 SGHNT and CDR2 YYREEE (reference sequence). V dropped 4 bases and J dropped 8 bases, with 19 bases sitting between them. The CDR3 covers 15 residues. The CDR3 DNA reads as TGTGCCAGCAGCCAAGGACAGAGAAGGGGCGATGAGCAGTTCTTC. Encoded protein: CASSQGQRRGDEQFF.

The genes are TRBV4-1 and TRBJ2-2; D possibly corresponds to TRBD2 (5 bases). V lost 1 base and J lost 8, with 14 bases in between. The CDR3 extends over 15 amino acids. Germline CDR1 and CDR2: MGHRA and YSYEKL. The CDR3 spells CASSQALGAAGELFF. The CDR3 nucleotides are TGCGCCAGCAGCCAAGCATTAGGAGCGGCGGGGGAGCTGTTTTTT.